This T cell receptor (beta chain) was observed in a study of T cells after yellow fever vaccination. Overall study context: For low cell numbers, libraries were made with SMART-Seq v4 Ultra Low Input.

Template-switching 5'RACE yielded the TCR cDNA; a universal primer site and UMIs were added in the process. TCRdb fed the 5' RACE reads into MiXCR, producing one record per CDR3 protein. The data contain 250,000 to 400,000 distinct CDR3 sequences, over 3.5% of them singletons. There are 16 residues in the CDR3. Germline V gene lookup returns CDR1 LNHDA and CDR2 SQIVND (reference sequence). The V end was cut by 0 bases, the J end by 7 bases, with 16 bases between. General study results and limits: Abundant contaminating clonotypes from the bulk population could appear in FACS-sorted repertoires.

To note about this clonotype: Antigen unknown.

The sequencing here drew on PBMCs, taken 5 days after the yellow fever booster vaccination. The chain combines TRBV19 with TRBJ1-5; D is undetermined. The sequence came from a man between 18 and 35 years old who received the YFV17D yellow fever vaccine. The CDR3 nucleotides read TGTGCCAGTAGTATAGAAAGAGGAGGAGGAGACCAGCCCCAGCATTTT. Protein product: CASSIERGGGDQPQHF.